Listed below are T cell receptor beta chains from one sample, sequenced in a study of cytomegalovirus exposure and HLA in healthy donors. Some clones are missing from TCRdb's copy, which holds only in-frame ones; the method was immunoSEQ multiplex PCR. The sample has under 150,000 clones, about four fifths seen once. Sequencing was done on a sample of PBMCs. Receptor source: a woman in her 40s in good health and CMV-seronegative. The CDR3 runs from the conserved cysteine through the conserved F or W. D genes are given only for firm matches. Clone size is stated in some rows and not others, as once, few, many or a class when expanded.

TRBD1,13,TRBV7-8,TRBJ2-7,NA,TGTGCCAGCAGCCCGAACAGGGGACGCGAGCAGTACTTC,CASSPNRGREQYF
NA,13,TRBV27,TRBJ1-5,NA,TGTGCCAGCAGTGCAGCCTGGAGACAGCCCCAGCATTTT,CASSAAWRQPQHF
TRBD1,15,TRBV27,TRBJ1-2,NA,TGTGCCAGCAGTTTATCCTACGACAGGGGGCATGGCTACACCTTC,CASSLSYDRGHGYTF
NA,15,TRBV19,TRBJ2-1,NA,TGTGCCAGTACCCTTAGCTGGAGCTCCTACAATGAGCAGTTCTTC,CASTLSWSSYNEQFF
TRBD2,17,TRBV29-1,TRBJ2-7,NA,TGCAGCGTCCAACCAGCCCTCTCAGCGGGAGGGCCCTACGAGCAGTACTTC,CSVQPALSAGGPYEQYF
NA,12,TRBV5-6,TRBJ2-7,NA,TGTGCCAGCAGCTCACCTTCAGGGAAGCAGTACTTC,CASSSPSGKQYF
TRBD1,11,TRBV6-6,TRBJ1-1,NA,TGTGCCAGCAGTTCCGGGACAGAGGCTTTCTTT,CASSSGTEAFF
NA,15,TRBV6-5,TRBJ2-7,NA,TGTGCCAGCAGTTCAGGGACATTGGGGAACTACGAGCAGTACTTC,CASSSGTLGNYEQYF
TRBD1,14,TRBV2,TRBJ1-2,NA,TGTGCCAGCAGTGACAGGGGGCGCGACTATGGCTACACCTTC,CASSDRGRDYGYTF
TRBD1,15,TRBV5-1,TRBJ2-2,few,TGCGCCAGCAGCTTCGACAGGGTTGTAACCGGGGAGCTGTTTTTT,CASSFDRVVTGELFF
NA,13,TRBV7-8,TRBJ2-7,NA,TGTGCCAGCAGCTTAGCGGCCGACTACGAGCAGTACTTC,CASSLAADYEQYF
NA,11,TRBV20-1,TRBJ1-2,NA,TGCAGTGCTAGAATAGGGGATGGCTACACCTTC,CSARIGDGYTF